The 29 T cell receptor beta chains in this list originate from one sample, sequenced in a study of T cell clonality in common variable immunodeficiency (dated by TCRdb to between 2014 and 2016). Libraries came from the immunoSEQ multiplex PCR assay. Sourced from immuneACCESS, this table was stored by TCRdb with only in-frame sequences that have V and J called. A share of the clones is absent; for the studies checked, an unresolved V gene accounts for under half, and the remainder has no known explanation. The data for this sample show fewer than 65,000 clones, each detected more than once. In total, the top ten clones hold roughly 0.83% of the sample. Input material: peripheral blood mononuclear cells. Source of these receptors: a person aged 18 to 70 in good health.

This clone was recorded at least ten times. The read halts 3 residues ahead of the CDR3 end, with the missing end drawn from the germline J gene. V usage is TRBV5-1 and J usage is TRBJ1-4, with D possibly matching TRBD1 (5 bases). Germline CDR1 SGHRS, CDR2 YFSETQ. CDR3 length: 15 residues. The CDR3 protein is CASRGVSSYNSPLFF. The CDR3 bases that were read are TGCGCCAGCCGAGGGGTCAGCTCCTATAATTCACCA.

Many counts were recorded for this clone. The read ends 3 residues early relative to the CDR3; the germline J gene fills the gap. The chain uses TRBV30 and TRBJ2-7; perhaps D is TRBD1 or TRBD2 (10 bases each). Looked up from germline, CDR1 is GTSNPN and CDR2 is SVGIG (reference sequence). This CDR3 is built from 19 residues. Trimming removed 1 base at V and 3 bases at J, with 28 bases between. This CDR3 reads CAWSGRDRGSGRNVYEQYF. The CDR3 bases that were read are TGTGCCTGGAGTGGCCGGGACAGGGGTAGCGGGAGGAACGTCTACGAG.

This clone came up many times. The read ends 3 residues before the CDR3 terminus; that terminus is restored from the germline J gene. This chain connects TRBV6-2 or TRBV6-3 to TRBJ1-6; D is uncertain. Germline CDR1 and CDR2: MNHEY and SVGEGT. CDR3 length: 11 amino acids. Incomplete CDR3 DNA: TGTGCCAGCACCGGCGCGGGTCCC. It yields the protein CASTGAGP. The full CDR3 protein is CASTGAGPLHF.

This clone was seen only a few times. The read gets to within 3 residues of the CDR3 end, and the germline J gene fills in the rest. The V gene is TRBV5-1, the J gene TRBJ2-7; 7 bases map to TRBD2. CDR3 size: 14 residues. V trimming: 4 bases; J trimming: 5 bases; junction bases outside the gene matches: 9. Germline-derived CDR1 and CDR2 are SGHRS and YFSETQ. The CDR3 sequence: CASSTAGSGDEQYF. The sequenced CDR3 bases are TGCGCCAGCAGCACAGCGGGGTCCGGTGACGAG.

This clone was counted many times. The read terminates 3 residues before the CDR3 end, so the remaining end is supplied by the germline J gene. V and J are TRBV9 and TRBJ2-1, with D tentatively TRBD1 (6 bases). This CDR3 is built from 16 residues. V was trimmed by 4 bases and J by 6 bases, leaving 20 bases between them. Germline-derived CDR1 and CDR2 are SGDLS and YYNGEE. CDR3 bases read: TGTGCCAGCAGCTTACACAGGGACCCCGGTCTCAATGAG. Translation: CASSLHRDPGLNE. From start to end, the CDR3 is CASSLHRDPGLNEQFF.

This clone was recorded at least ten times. The CDR3: CSARENGGQGPDTQYF. Incomplete CDR3 DNA: TGCAGTGCTAGAGAAAACGGGGGACAGGGGCCAGATACG. This chain uses TRBV20-1 with TRBJ2-3, with 10 bases that match TRBD1. Sequencing ends 3 residues short of the CDR3 end; the germline J gene provides the rest. There are 16 residues in the CDR3. After removal of 0 bases from V and 4 bases from J, the junction contained 7 bases not matched to a gene. CDR1 and CDR2 from the germline V gene are DFQATT and SNEGSKA (reference sequence).

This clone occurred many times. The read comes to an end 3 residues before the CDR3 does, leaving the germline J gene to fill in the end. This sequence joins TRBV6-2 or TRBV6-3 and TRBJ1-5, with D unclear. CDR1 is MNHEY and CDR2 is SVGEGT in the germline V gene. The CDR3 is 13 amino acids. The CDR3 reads CASRGQSNQPQHF. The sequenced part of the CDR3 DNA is TGTGCAAGCCGGGGTCAGAGCAATCAGCCC.

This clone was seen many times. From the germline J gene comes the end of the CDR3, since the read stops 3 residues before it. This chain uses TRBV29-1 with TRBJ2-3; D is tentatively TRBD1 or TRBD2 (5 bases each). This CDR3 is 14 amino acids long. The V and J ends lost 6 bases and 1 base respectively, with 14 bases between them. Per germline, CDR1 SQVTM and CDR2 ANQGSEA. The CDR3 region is CSVPYEGRTDTQYF. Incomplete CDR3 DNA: TGCAGCGTCCCCTACGAGGGGCGCACAGATACG.

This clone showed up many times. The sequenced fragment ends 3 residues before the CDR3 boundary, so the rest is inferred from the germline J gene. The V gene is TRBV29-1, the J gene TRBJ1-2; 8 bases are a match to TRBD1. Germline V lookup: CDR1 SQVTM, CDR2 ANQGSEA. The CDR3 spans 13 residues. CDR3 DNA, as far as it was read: TGCAGCGTTGAAGGACAGGGGTTGGGAGGC. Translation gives CSVEGQGLGG. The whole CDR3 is CSVEGQGLGGYTF.

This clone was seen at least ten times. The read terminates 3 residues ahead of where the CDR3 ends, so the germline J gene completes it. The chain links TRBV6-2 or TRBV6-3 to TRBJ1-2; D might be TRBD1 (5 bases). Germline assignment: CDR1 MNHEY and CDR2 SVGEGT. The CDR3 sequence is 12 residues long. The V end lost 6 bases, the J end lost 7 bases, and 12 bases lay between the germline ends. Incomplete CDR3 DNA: TGTGCCAGCAGCGGTGACAGTGGTGGC. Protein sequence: CASSGDSGG. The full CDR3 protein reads CASSGDSGGYTF.

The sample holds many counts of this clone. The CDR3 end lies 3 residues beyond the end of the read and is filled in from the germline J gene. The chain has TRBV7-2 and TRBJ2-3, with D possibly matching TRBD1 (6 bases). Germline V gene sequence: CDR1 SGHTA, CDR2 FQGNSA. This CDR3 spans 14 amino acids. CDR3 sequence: CASSLGGRGETQYF. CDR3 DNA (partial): TGTGCCAGCAGCTTAGGAGGCAGGGGCGAGACG.

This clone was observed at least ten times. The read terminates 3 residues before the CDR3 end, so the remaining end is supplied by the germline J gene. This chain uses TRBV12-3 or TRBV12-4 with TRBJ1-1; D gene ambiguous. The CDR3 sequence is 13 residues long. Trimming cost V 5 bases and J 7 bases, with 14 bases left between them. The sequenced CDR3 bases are TGTGCCAGCAGTACCTCGGGGTCGCATGAA. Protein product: CASSTSGSHE. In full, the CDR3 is CASSTSGSHEAFF.

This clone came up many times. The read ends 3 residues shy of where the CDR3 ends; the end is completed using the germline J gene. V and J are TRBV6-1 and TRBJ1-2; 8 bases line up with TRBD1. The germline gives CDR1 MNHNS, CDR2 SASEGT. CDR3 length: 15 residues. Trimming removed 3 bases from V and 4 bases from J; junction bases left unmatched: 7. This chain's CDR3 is CASSENRDRIYGYTF. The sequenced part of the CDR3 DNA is TGTGCCAGCAGTGAGAACCGGGACAGGATCTATGGC.

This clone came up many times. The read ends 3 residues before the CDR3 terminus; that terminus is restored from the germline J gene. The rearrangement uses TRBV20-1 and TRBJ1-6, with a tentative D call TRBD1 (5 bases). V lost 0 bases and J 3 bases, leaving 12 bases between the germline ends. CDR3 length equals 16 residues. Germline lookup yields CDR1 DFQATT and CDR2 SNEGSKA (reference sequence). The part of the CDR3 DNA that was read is TGCAGTGCTAGAGACGGCCGGGACTTCTATAATTCACCC. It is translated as CSARDGRDFYNSP. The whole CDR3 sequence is CSARDGRDFYNSPLHF.

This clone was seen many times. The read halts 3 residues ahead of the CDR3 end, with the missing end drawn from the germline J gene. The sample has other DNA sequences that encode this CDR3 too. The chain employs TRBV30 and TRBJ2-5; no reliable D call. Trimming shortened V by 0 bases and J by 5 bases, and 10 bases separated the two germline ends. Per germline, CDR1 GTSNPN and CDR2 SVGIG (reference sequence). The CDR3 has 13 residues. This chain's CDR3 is CAWSVRVRETQYF. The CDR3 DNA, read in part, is TGTGCCTGGAGTGTAAGAGTTCGGGAGACC.

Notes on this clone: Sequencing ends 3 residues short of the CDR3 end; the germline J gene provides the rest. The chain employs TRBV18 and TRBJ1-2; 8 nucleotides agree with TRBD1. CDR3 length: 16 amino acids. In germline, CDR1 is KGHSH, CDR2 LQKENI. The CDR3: CASSLSSDRAPDTYTF. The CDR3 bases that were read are TGTGCCAGCTCACTTTCCTCGGACAGGGCCCCAGATACC. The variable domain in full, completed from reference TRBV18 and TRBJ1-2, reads NAGVMQNPRHLVRRRGQEARLRCSPMKGHSHVYWYRQLPEEGLKFMVYLQKENIIDESGMPKERFSAEFPKEGPSILRIQQVVRGDSAAYFCASSLSSDRAPDTYTFGSGTRLTVV.

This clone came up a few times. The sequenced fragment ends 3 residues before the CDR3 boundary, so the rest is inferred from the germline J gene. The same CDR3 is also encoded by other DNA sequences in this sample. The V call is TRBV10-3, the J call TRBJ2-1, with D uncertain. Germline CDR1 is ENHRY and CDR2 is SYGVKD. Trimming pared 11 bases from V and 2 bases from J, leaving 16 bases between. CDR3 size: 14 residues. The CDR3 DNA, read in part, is TGTGCCCCTAACTACCCCTCCGCCTACAATGAG. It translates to CAPNYPSAYNE. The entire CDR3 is CAPNYPSAYNEQFF.

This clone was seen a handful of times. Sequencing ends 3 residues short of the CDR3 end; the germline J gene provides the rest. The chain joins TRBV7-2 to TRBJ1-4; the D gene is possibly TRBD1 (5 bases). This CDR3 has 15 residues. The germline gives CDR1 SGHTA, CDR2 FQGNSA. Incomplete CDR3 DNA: TGTGCCAGCAGCTTAGGGCGGGGACTGGGGAAGCCA. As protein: CASSLGRGLGKP. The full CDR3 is CASSLGRGLGKPLFF. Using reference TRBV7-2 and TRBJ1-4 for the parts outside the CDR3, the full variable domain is GAGVSQSPSNKVTEKGKDVELRCDPISGHTALYWYRQSLGQGLEFLIYFQGNSAPDKSGLPSDRFSAERTGGSVSTLTIQRTQQEDSAVYLCASSLGRGLGKPLFFGSGTQLSVL.

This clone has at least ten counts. CDR3 DNA, as far as it was read: TGTGCCAGCAGCTGGGGTCGACAGGGGACTTCACCC. Its protein is CASSWGRQGTSP. The complete CDR3 sequence is CASSWGRQGTSPLHF. V usage is TRBV11-2 and J usage is TRBJ1-6; 8 nucleotides agree with TRBD1. The read halts 3 residues ahead of the CDR3 end, with the missing end drawn from the germline J gene. The J segment lost 9 bases and the V segment lost 4 bases, leaving 8 bases of the junction unmatched. The CDR3 is 15 residues long. Germline V gives CDR1 SGHAT, CDR2 FQNNGV. Complete variable domain (other parts from reference TRBV11-2 and TRBJ1-6): EAGVAQSPRYKIIEKRQSVAFWCNPISGHATLYWYQQILGQGPKLLIQFQNNGVVDDSQLPKDRFSAERLKGVDSTLKIQPAKLEDSAVYLCASSWGRQGTSPLHFGNGTRLTVT.

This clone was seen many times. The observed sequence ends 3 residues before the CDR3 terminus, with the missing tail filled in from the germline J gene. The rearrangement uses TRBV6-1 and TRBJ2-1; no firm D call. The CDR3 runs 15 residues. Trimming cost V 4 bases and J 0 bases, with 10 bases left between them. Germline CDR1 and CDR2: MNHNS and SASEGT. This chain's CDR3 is CASSVTQSSYNEQFF. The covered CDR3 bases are TGTGCCAGCAGTGTCACGCAGAGCTCCTACAATGAG.

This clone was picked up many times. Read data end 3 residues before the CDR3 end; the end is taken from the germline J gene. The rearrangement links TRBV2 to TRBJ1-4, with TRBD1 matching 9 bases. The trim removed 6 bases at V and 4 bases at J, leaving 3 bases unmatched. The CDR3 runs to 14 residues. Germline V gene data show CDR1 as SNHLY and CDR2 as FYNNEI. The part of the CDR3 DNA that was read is TGTGCCAGCAGGGGACAGGGCCTTAATGAAAAA. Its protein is CASRGQGLNEK. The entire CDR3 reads CASRGQGLNEKLFF.

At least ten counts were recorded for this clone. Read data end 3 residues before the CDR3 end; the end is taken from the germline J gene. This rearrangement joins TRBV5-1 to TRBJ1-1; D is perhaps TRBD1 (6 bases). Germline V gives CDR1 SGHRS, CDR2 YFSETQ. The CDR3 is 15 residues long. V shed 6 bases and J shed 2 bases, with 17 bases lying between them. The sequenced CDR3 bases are TGCGCCAGCATGGGAACAGGGAGAGCTAACACTGAA. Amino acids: CASMGTGRANTE. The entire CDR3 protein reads CASMGTGRANTEAFF. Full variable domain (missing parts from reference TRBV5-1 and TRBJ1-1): KAGVTQTPRYLIKTRGQQVTLSCSPISGHRSVSWYQQTPGQGLQFLFEYFSETQRNKGNFPGRFSGRQFSNSRSEMNVSTLELGDSALYLCASMGTGRANTEAFFGQGTRLTVV.

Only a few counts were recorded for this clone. This CDR3 is CASSLTSGGAFF. CDR3 DNA (partial): TGTGCCAGCAGCTTGACTAGCGGGGGG. This chain connects TRBV7-9 to TRBJ1-1; possible D gene TRBD1, 5 bases. The read stops 3 residues short of the end of the CDR3; the missing end is completed from the germline J gene. This CDR3 has 12 residues. Per the germline V gene, CDR1 is SEHNR and CDR2 is FQNEAQ (reference sequence).

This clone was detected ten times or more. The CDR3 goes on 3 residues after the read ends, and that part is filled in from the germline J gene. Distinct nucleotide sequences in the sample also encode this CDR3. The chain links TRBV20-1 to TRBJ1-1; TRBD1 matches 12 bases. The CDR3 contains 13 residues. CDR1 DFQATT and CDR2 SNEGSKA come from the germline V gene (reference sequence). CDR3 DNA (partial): TGCAGTGCTAGTAGGGGACAGGGGGCAGGG. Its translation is CSASRGQGAG. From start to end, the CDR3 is CSASRGQGAGAFF.

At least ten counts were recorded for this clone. CDR3 bases read: TGTGCCAGTAGTATACCGGGACTACCTGTAGAG. It translates to CASSIPGLPVE. The whole CDR3 is CASSIPGLPVELFF. The rearrangement links TRBV19 to TRBJ2-2; 7 bases map to TRBD2. The CDR3 goes on 3 residues after the read ends, and that part is filled in from the germline J gene. The CDR3 consists of 14 residues. Per germline, CDR1 LNHDA and CDR2 SQIVND (reference sequence). The whole variable domain, filled in from reference TRBV19 and TRBJ2-2, reads DGGITQSPKYLFRKEGQNVTLSCEQNLNHDAMYWYRQDPGQGLRLIYYSQIVNDFQKGDIAEGYSVSREKKESFPLTVTSAQKNPTAFYLCASSIPGLPVELFFGEGSRLTVL.

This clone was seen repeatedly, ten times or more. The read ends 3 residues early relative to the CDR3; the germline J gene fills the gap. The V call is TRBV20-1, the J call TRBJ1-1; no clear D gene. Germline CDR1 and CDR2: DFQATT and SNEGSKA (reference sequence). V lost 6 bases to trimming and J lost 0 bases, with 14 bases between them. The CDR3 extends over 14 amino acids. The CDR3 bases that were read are TGCAGTGCACCTGGCCCCTTTTTGAACACTGAA. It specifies CSAPGPFLNTE. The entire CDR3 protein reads CSAPGPFLNTEAFF.

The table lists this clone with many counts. Here the CDR3 reads CSARRSGRDYEQYF. The sequenced part of the CDR3 DNA is TGCAGTGCTAGGCGTAGCGGGAGAGACTACGAG. The chain joins TRBV20-1 to TRBJ2-7, with TRBD2 matching over 9 bases. Coverage ceases 3 residues before the CDR3 finishes, and the germline J gene fills in the end. J gave up 3 bases and V 3 bases, and 6 bases lay outside the gene matches. Germline CDR1 DFQATT, CDR2 SNEGSKA (reference sequence). The CDR3 has 14 residues.

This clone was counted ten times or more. CDR3 DNA, as far as it was read: TGCAGTGCTAGAGATTTCCACAGGGGCGATAATTCACCG. This translates into CSARDFHRGDNSP. The whole CDR3 is CSARDFHRGDNSPLFF. The V call is TRBV20-1, the J call TRBJ2-2; 7 bases match TRBD1. The sequenced fragment ends 3 residues before the CDR3 boundary, so the rest is inferred from the germline J gene. This CDR3 contains 16 residues. CDR1 and CDR2 (germline): DFQATT, SNEGSKA (reference sequence).

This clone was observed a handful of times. CDR3 DNA (partial): TGTGCCAGCAGCTACAGGTCTGGAAACACC. Translating it yields CASSYRSGNT. The entire CDR3 is CASSYRSGNTIYF. The chain has TRBV7-2 and TRBJ1-3; D is possibly TRBD1 (5 bases). From the germline J gene comes the end of the CDR3, since the read stops 3 residues before it. The CDR3 is made up of 13 amino acids. Germline CDR1 and CDR2: SGHTA and FQGNSA. V was clipped by 4 bases and J by 1 base, with 5 bases between them.